This entry describes one T cell receptor (beta chain). V was trimmed by 0 bases and J by 1 base, leaving 10 bases between them. Germline V gene data show CDR1 as LNHNV and CDR2 as YYDKDF (reference sequence). The CDR3 sequence is 16 residues long. The entry originates in a study of cytomegalovirus exposure and HLA in healthy donors. Primers for the PCR totalled 60 Vbeta and 13 Jbeta. Per the authors' pipeline: Among the unique TCR beta chains that a later analysis counted, about 81 million in all, 10 million to 11 million were shared. The method was immunoSEQ multiplex PCR; TCRdb's version includes in-frame clones alone and lacks a portion of them. D and trimming were read from the DNA, whereas the V and J calls and clone size are those reported in that table. The sample shows about 140,000 clones, and 0.75% to 1% sits with its ten largest clones. These donors, healthy bone marrow donors, were studied. There were likely unrecorded immune exposures, though donors were nominally healthy when sampled.

Sequencing was carried out using PBMCs. The rearrangement links TRBV15 to TRBJ2-1, with D possibly TRBD1 on 6 matching bases. The TCR originated in a male donor in good health and CMV-seronegative. CDR3 amino acids: CATSRDLGASYNEQFF. The CDR3 DNA reads as TGTGCCACCAGCAGAGATCTGGGGGCATCCTACAATGAGCAGTTCTTC.